This T cell receptor beta chain was observed in a study of blood T cell repertoires in COVID-19. On the study more broadly: The study drew acute and convalescent COVID-19 samples from the United States, Italy and Spain. PBMCs, B-cell-depleted T cells, or T cells were the source of the cDNA or gDNA that made up the material.

Measured with immunoSEQ multiplex PCR; TCRdb has only the in-frame clones, and not every one. Among around 300,000 clones, about 83% were seen once, and the ten largest hold approximately 6%. Clinical history as reported by participants underpinned cohort assignment. Recovery among Cohort 3 donors was established by two negative PCRs, clearance, or symptom resolution. The receptor's source is a woman in her forties who had recovered from COVID-19. Sequences were obtained from PBMCs or T cells enriched from blood (not recorded which).

The CDR3 region is CASSRSVNRVPEYF. The CDR3 DNA sequence: TGTGCCAGCAGCCGGTCCGTAAACAGGGTACCTGAGTACTTC. This chain joins TRBV3-1 (or the pseudogene TRBV3-2) and TRBJ2-7; D might be TRBD1 (6 bases). This CDR3 is 14 amino acids long. CDR1 is LGHDT, CDR2 YNNKEL, per germline (reference sequence). V was cut by 4 bases and J by 11 bases, with 21 bases left in between.